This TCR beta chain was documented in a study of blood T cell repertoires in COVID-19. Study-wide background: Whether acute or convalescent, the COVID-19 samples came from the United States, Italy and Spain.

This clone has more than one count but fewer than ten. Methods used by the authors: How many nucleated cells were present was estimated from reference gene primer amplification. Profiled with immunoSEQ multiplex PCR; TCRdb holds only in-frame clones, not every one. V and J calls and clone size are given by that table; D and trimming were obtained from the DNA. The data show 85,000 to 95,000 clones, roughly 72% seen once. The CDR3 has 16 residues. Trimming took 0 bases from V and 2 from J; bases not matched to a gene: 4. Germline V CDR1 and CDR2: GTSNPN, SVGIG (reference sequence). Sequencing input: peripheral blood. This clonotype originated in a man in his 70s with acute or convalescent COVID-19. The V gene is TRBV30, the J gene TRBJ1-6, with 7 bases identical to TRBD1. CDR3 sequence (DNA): TGTGCCTGGAGTGTAGACAGGGCCGCCTATAATTCACCCCTCCACTTT. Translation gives CAWSVDRAAYNSPLHF. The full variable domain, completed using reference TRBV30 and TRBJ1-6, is SQTIHQWPATLVQPVGSPLSLECTVEGTSNPNLYWYRQAAGRGLQLLFYSVGIGQISSEVPQNLSASRPQDRQFILSSKKLLLSDSGFYLCAWSVDRAAYNSPLHFGNGTRLTVT.